This TCR beta chain emerged from a study of a mutant IDH1 vaccine in newly diagnosed glioma. About the study: Earlier therapy was either radiotherapy, temozolomide, or both, and most got both.

The CDR3 covers 11 residues. The germline CDR1 and CDR2 sequences are SNHLY and FYNNEI. Trimming left V 8 bases short and J 13 bases short, with 15 bases between. This clone was picked up one time. Clones were sequenced by immunoSEQ multiplex PCR, and TCRdb holds only the in-frame ones, with some missing. The sample holds tens of thousands of clones; about nine tenths are singletons and the top ten take about 20%. Regarding time point: baseline, week 1 (first vaccination visit). The treatment was: pre-vaccination baseline after standard-of-care therapy. Each of the donors came in with new WHO grade 3 or 4 astrocytomas that were IDH1-mutant and ATRX-lost.

The sequences come from PBMCs, collected from a glioma patient treated with radiotherapy, temozolomide or both. The sequence derives from a man between 18 and 35 years old with glioma. V gene TRBV2 combines with J gene TRBJ2-1, with a tentative D call TRBD2 (6 bases). The chain's CDR3 is CASFSGTQQFF. CDR3 sequence (DNA): TGTGCCAGCTTTTCCGGGACTCAACAGTTCTTC.